Listed below are T cell receptor beta chains from one sample, sequenced in a study of blood T cells in healthy people across ages. TCRdb processed the 5' RACE reads anew with MiXCR; each CDR3 protein has one entry. The table includes over 1,200,000 distinct CDR3 sequences, roughly 64% detected once. The specimen was blood. Receptors originate from a man between 18 and 35 years old in good health. CDR3s include the opening cysteine and the closing phenylalanine or tryptophan.

j_gene: TRBJ2-1
v_gene: TRBV20-1
CDR3aa: CSADQAGGRYNEQFF

j_gene: TRBJ1-2
v_gene: TRBV20-1
CDR3aa: CSARDRRRGYGYTF

j_gene: TRBJ2-7
v_gene: TRBV27
CDR3aa: CASSFQAGDYEQYF

j_gene: TRBJ2-7
v_gene: TRBV12-3/TRBV12-4
CDR3aa: CASTFPGGEQYF

j_gene: TRBJ2-7
v_gene: TRBV6-2/TRBV6-3
CDR3aa: CTSSYSPLATQAYEQYF

j_gene: TRBJ2-7
v_gene: TRBV4-1
CDR3aa: CASRPSGKRYEQYF

j_gene: TRBJ2-7
v_gene: TRBV6-2/TRBV6-3
CDR3aa: CASSYFEPGRRSYEQYF

j_gene: TRBJ2-1
v_gene: TRBV3-1
CDR3aa: CASRWGTLATNEQFF

j_gene: TRBJ2-3
v_gene: TRBV3-1
CDR3aa: CASSLEPGTTDTQYF

j_gene: TRBJ2-1
v_gene: TRBV29-1
CDR3aa: CSVEEGGRSSYNEQFF